This TCR beta chain was retrieved from a study of shared clonotypes between healthy human individuals. Study as a whole: Donors had three CD4 naive, three CD4 memory, two CD8 naive and one CD8 memory plate apiece.

Clones were read by immunoSEQ multiplex PCR, and TCRdb kept only the in-frame ones, dropping some. In the table there are around 700,000 clones, 73% of which are singletons. Germline V gene lookup returns CDR1 SGHTA and CDR2 FQGTGA. This CDR3 spans 15 amino acids. With 5 bases clipped from V and 6 bases from J, the junction kept 9 bases outside the gene matches. Naive CD4+ cells were CD45RA-selected; the remaining cells were memory. Findings and limits, study-wide: Depth was large, yet rarefaction showed that sorted-subset sequencing was incomplete. Relative to clonotypes present in all four donors, those not shared had lower generation probabilities.

In this sample, this clone turned up once. The antigen remains undetermined. The V gene is TRBV7-3, the J gene TRBJ2-7; TRBD1 matches 11 bases. Material for sequencing was memory CD4+ T cells sorted from blood. Subset of the sample: CD45RA-negative fraction. This TCR was recovered from a woman in her twenties or thirties in good health. The CDR3, as DNA: TGTGCCAGCAGCCTCACCGGACAGGGGGCGATCGAGCAGTACTTC. It codes for CASSLTGQGAIEQYF.